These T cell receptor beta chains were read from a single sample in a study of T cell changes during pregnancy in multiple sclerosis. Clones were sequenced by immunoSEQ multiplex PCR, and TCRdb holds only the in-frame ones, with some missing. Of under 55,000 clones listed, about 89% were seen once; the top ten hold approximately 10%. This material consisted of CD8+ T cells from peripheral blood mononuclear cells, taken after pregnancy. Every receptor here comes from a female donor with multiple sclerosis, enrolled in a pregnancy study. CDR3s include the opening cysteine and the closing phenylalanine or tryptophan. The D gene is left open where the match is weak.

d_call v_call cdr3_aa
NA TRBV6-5 CASTGGNGYTF
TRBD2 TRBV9 CASSAPPGGGTDTQYF
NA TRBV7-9 CASSLDPSREDTQYF
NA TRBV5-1 CASSLEAGPNEKLFF
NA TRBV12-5 CASGLFQGRQPQHF
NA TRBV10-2 CASKSGGKLFF
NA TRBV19 CASSIAGLNTGELFF
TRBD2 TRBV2 CARGVAGGRAEQYF
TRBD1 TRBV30 CAWSGQGGSPLHF
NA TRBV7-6 CASSFSTGTVQEQYF
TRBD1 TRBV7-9 CASSEATGEGNQPQHF
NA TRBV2 CASSEASDMNTEAFF
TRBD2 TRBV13 CASSSLKGGGVTDTQYF
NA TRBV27 CASSWGGAGELFF
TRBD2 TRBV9 CASSGTSGGSYNEQFF
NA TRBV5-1 CASSLVALQDPLSNQPQHF
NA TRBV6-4 CASSDSIPPIEQFF
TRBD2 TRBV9 CASSPSGGTDTQYF
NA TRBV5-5 CASSTTPDPAGYTF
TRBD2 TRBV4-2 CASSQDQLAGGPGTGELFF
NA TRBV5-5 CASSFGQGITEAFF
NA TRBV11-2 CASGGGRGGNEQFF
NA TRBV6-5 CASSYSAGGTYNEQFF
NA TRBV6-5 CASSYSVQGMNTEAFF
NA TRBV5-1 CASSLDAGLSYEQYF
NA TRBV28 CASSFPTLGASNQPQHF
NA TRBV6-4 CASRLSLGTEAFF
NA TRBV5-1 CASTRGTNSADRQYF
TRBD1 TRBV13 CASSYGTGEIYGYTF
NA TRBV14 CASSQGLWSFNYGYTF
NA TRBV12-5 CASVSGGNYGYTF
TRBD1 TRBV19 CASSPGQGPYEQYF